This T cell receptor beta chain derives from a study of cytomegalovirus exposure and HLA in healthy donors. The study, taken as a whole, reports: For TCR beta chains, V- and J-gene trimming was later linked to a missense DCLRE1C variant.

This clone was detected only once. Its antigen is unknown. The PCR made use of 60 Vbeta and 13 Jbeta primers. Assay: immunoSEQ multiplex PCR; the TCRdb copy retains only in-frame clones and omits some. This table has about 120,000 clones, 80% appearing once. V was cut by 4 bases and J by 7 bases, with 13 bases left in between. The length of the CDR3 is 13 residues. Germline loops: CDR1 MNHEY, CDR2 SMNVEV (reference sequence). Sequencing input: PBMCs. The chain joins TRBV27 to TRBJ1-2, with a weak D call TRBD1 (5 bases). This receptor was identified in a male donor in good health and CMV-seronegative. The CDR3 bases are TGTGCCAGCAGTTACTCAGGGAAAGGTGGCTACACCTTC. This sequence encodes CASSYSGKGGYTF.